The following is a T cell receptor (beta chain) sequence with its context. Its antigen remains unidentified. The PCR ran on 60 Vbeta and 13 Jbeta primers. This table comes from immunoSEQ multiplex PCR, and its TCRdb copy is limited to in-frame clones, with some not included. The sample holds some 130,000 clones, more than 65% seen once. Though nominally healthy at sampling, donors likely had unrecorded immune exposures. The data derive from a study of cytomegalovirus exposure and HLA in healthy donors. The overall study: From about 179 million T cells, an earlier analysis saw roughly 110 million unique TCR beta sequences. General study findings and limits: CMV antigen specificity was confirmed in vitro for a few CMV-associated chains.

The clonotype was recovered from a woman aged 60 to 75 in good health and CMV-seropositive. Sequencing was performed on PBMCs.

DNA of the CDR3: TGTGCCAGCCTACCGGCAGGGTACTACGAGCAGTACTTC. Its translation: CASLPAGYYEQYF. This rearrangement joins TRBV28 to TRBJ2-7, with a tentative D call TRBD1 (5 bases). The germline CDR1 and CDR2 sequences are MDHEN and SYDVKM. This CDR3 region has 13 residues. The ends were cut back, 8 bases at V and 3 bases at J, with 14 bases in the middle.